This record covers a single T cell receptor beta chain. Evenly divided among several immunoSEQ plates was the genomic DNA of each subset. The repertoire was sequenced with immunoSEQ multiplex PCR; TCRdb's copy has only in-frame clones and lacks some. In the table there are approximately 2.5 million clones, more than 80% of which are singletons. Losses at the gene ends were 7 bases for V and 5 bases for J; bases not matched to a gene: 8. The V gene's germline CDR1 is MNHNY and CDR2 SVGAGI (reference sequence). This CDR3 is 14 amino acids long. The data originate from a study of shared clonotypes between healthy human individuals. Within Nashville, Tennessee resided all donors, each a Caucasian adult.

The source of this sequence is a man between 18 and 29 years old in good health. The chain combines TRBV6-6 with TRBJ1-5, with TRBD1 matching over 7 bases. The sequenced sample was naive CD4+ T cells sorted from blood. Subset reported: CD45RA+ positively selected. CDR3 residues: CASTPDRVDQPQHF. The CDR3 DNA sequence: TGTGCCAGCACTCCCGACAGGGTCGATCAGCCCCAGCATTTT.